Below, 28 T cell receptor beta chains from the same sample are listed, as sequenced in a study of T cell responses to AZD1222 COVID-19 vaccine (TCRdb year 2021). The protocol used for the library was the immunoSEQ multiplex PCR assay. Drawn from immuneACCESS, this table holds only the in-frame rearrangements with V and J called that TCRdb kept. Clones are partly lost; checked studies trace under half to an unresolved V gene and leave the rest unexplained. Across this sample there are more than 110,000 clones, with roughly 90% seen only once. The ten largest clones represent over 3% of the sample. This specimen's time point label, interpreted: baseline before first vaccination. The material was peripheral blood, obtained on day 0 of AZD1222 vaccination. The receptor source for this set is an adult in good health.

The chain has TRBV19 and TRBJ1-6; possibly TRBD1 for D (5 bases). The V and J ends lost 5 bases and 5 bases respectively, with 13 bases between them. The CDR3 runs to 15 residues. Germline-derived CDR1 and CDR2 are LNHDA and SQIVND (reference sequence). CDR3 amino acids: CASSFDGANNSPLHF. CDR3 coding DNA: TGTGCCAGTAGTTTCGATGGGGCTAATAATTCACCCCTCCACTTT.

V gene TRBV4-3 combines with J gene TRBJ2-7; 8 positions agree with TRBD1. This CDR3 is built from 15 residues. In germline, CDR1 is LGHNA, CDR2 YSLEER. Trimming cost V 1 base and J 3 bases; bases outside gene matches: 5. Written as DNA, the CDR3 is TGCGCCAGCAGCCAAGGGACAGGGATCCTCTACGAGCAGTACTTC. Translation: CASSQGTGILYEQYF.

V and J are TRBV25-1 and TRBJ2-4; possible D gene TRBD2, 6 bases. The V end was cut by 6 bases, the J end by 3 bases, with 9 bases between. There are 13 residues in the CDR3. Germline loops: CDR1 MGHDK, CDR2 SYGVNS. CDR3 nucleotides: TGTGCCAGCAGCCTGGGGGGCAAAAACATTCAGTACTTC. Protein: CASSLGGKNIQYF.

The J gene is TRBJ2-7, the V gene TRBV10-3, with D possibly called TRBD1 or TRBD2 (5 bases each). The CDR3 has 16 amino acids. V was cut by 2 bases and J by 3 bases, with 17 bases left in between. The germline V gene has CDR1 ENHRY and CDR2 SYGVKD. DNA for the CDR3: TGTGCCATCAGTGAGGCCGGGGCAGGCGAGGGCTACGAGCAGTACTTC. Translation: CAISEAGAGEGYEQYF.

In its sample, this clone was seen a few times. The chain links TRBV7-2 to TRBJ1-6, with D perhaps TRBD1 (5 bases). The CDR3 is 14 residues long. V lost 5 bases and J 5 bases, leaving 10 bases between the germline ends. Germline values: CDR1 SGHTA, CDR2 FQGNSA. CDR3 nucleotide sequence: TGTGCCAGCAGCCTCGGGACGGATAATTCACCCCTCCACTTT. Amino acids: CASSLGTDNSPLHF. Full variable domain (outside the CDR3, taken from reference TRBV7-2 and TRBJ1-6): GAGVSQSPSNKVTEKGKDVELRCDPISGHTALYWYRQSLGQGLEFLIYFQGNSAPDKSGLPSDRFSAERTGGSVSTLTIQRTQQEDSAVYLCASSLGTDNSPLHFGNGTRLTVT.

This clone was counted only a few times. This chain joins TRBV5-1 and TRBJ2-2; D unresolved. The CDR3 contains 15 residues. CDR1 SGHRS and CDR2 YFSETQ come from the germline V gene. V was pared by 0 bases and J by 6 bases, with 12 bases between. The CDR3 protein is CASSLDGSTSGELFF. Written as DNA, the CDR3 is TGCGCCAGCAGCTTGGACGGGTCGACCTCCGGGGAGCTGTTTTTT.

The chain couples TRBV28 to TRBJ1-1, with 7 bases identical to TRBD1. This CDR3 region has 13 residues. The V gene's germline CDR1 is MDHEN and CDR2 SYDVKM. Trimming removed 6 bases from V and 5 bases from J; junction bases left unmatched: 6. The CDR3 bases are TGTGCCAGCAGGTCGACAGGGCGAACTGAAGCTTTCTTT. Translating it yields CASRSTGRTEAFF.

The chain has TRBV6-5 and TRBJ1-1; 8 bases match TRBD1. With V trimmed by 6 bases and J by 7 bases, 4 bases remained unmatched. Germline V gene data show CDR1 as MNHEY and CDR2 as SVGAGI. This CDR3 region has 12 residues. The CDR3 nucleotides are TGTGCCAGCAGCCATGACAGGGGTGAAGCTTTCTTT. As protein: CASSHDRGEAFF.

This clone was observed a few times. J is TRBJ2-4 and V is TRBV11-1; unclear D gene. The CDR3 has 13 amino acids. Per germline, CDR1 SGHAT and CDR2 FQDESV (reference sequence). V lost 0 bases and J 1 base, leaving 1 base between the germline ends. The CDR3 bases are TGTGCCAGCAGCTTAGCGGCCAAAAACATTCAGTACTTC. Translated: CASSLAAKNIQYF.

V and J are TRBV7-3 and TRBJ1-2; 7 bases match TRBD1. From germline, CDR1 is SGHTA and CDR2 FQGTGA. V lost 5 bases, J lost 6 bases, and 6 bases stayed unmatched. The CDR3 loop spans 13 amino acids. The CDR3 DNA reads as TGTGCCAGCAGCCCCGACAGGGCTGATGGCTACACCTTC. This encodes CASSPDRADGYTF.

The chain has TRBV6-2 or TRBV6-3 and TRBJ2-1, with TRBD2 matching over 7 bases. CDR1 and CDR2 from the germline V gene are MNHEY and SVGEGT. V trimming: 5 bases; J trimming: 4 bases; junction bases outside the gene matches: 8. The CDR3 is 15 residues long. Written as DNA, the CDR3 is TGTGCCAGCAGTACCCGGTTAGCGGGTTACAATGAGCAGTTCTTC. It encodes CASSTRLAGYNEQFF.

The chain recombines TRBV6-6 with TRBJ2-7; 7 nucleotides line up with TRBD2. This CDR3 comprises 15 residues. The trim removed 2 bases at V and 4 bases at J, leaving 8 bases unmatched. CDR1 and CDR2 (germline): MNHNY, SVGAGI (reference sequence). The chain's CDR3 is CASSYTRASGYEQYF. As DNA, the CDR3 is TGTGCCAGCAGTTACACCCGGGCTAGCGGTTACGAGCAGTACTTC.

The chain is built from TRBV25-1 and TRBJ1-1; D perhaps matches TRBD1 (5 bases). Germline V gene lookup returns CDR1 MGHDK and CDR2 SYGVNS. V was shortened by 4 bases and J by 0 bases, with 9 bases between the two germline ends. The CDR3 sequence is 14 residues long. The CDR3 loop is CASSGRGVNTEAFF. The CDR3 region has the DNA TGTGCCAGCAGTGGGCGGGGCGTGAACACTGAAGCTTTCTTT.

The V call is TRBV6-5, the J call TRBJ1-2; D unresolved. Trimming left V 6 bases short and J 2 bases short, with 10 bases between. CDR1 and CDR2 from the germline V gene are MNHEY and SVGAGI. This CDR3 region has 13 residues. CDR3 bases: TGTGCCAGCAGCCGGACGGGCAACTATGGCTACACCTTC. Protein sequence: CASSRTGNYGYTF.

V and J are TRBV7-2 and TRBJ2-3, with D perhaps matching TRBD2 (5 bases). V was pared by 5 bases and J by 6 bases, with 15 bases between. This CDR3 comprises 14 residues. In germline, CDR1 is SGHTA, CDR2 FQGNSA. The CDR3 loop is CASSARRVADTQYF. The DNA of the CDR3 is TGTGCCAGCAGCGCTCGGCGGGTAGCCGATACGCAGTATTTT.

The chain has TRBV9 and TRBJ1-5, with D possibly TRBD1 on 5 matching bases. Trimming took 0 bases from V and 2 from J, leaving 15 bases between them. The CDR3 is 17 residues long. Looked up from germline, CDR1 is SGDLS and CDR2 is YYNGEE. The CDR3 nucleotides read TGTGCCAGCAGCGTAGCTACGAGAGGGGAGCGCAATCAGCCCCAGCATTTT. Protein sequence: CASSVATRGERNQPQHF.

The gene calls are TRBV11-2 and TRBJ2-1; D is unclear. V lost 6 bases and J 6 bases, leaving 18 bases between the germline ends. Germline CDR1 SGHAT, CDR2 FQNNGV. The CDR3 totals 15 residues. In DNA, the CDR3 is TGTGCCAGCAGTCCTTACTCGTACCCCACCAATGAGCAGTTCTTC. The encoded protein is CASSPYSYPTNEQFF.

V is TRBV12-5 and J is TRBJ2-3; D is unresolved. The CDR3 runs to 11 residues. Germline V gives CDR1 LGHNT, CDR2 FRNRAP. V lost 0 bases and J 5 bases, leaving 0 bases between the germline ends. Here the CDR3 DNA reads TGTGCTAGTGGTTTGGTAGATACGCAGTATTTT. It is translated as CASGLVDTQYF.

The sample holds a few counts of this clone. The chain joins TRBV7-2 to TRBJ1-1; weak D call: TRBD1 (5 bases). V lost 8 bases to trimming and J lost 11 bases, with 15 bases between them. This CDR3 contains 11 residues. Germline V gives CDR1 SGHTA, CDR2 FQGNSA. The CDR3 DNA follows: TGTGCCAGCTACGGACGGGGGAGGGCTTTCTTT. Translation: CASYGRGRAFF. Based on the CDR3 plus reference TRBV7-2 and TRBJ1-1, the full variable domain is GAGVSQSPSNKVTEKGKDVELRCDPISGHTALYWYRQSLGQGLEFLIYFQGNSAPDKSGLPSDRFSAERTGGSVSTLTIQRTQQEDSAVYLCASYGRGRAFFGQGTRLTVV.

The chain carries TRBV7-2 and TRBJ2-1, with D perhaps TRBD1 (5 bases). The germline V and J ends were trimmed by 5 bases and 0 bases, with 14 bases remaining between them. Germline CDR1 reads SGHTA; CDR2 reads FQGNSA. The CDR3 is made up of 16 amino acids. CDR3 sequence (DNA): TGTGCCAGCAGCGCCAGACAGCCCGGCTCCTACAATGAGCAGTTCTTC. It translates to CASSARQPGSYNEQFF.

This rearrangement joins TRBV18 to TRBJ2-3, with 7 bases lining up with TRBD2. CDR3 length: 17 residues. Germline CDR1 reads KGHSH; CDR2 reads LQKENI. J gave up 1 base and V 6 bases, and 13 bases lay outside the gene matches. This CDR3 is CASSPRPAGAGTDTQYF. As DNA, the CDR3 is TGTGCCAGCTCGCCCCGTCCGGCGGGAGCTGGCACAGATACGCAGTATTTT.

The CDR3 region is CASEGGMSGYTF. CDR3 DNA sequence: TGTGCCAGCGAAGGAGGGATGAGCGGCTACACCTTC. The genes are TRBV2 and TRBJ1-2; unclear D gene. The CDR3 contains 12 residues. V was pared by 8 bases and J by 8 bases, with 15 bases between. Germline values: CDR1 SNHLY, CDR2 FYNNEI.

This sequence joins TRBV5-1 and TRBJ2-1, with a weak D call TRBD2 (6 bases). Germline assignment: CDR1 SGHRS and CDR2 YFSETQ. The CDR3 sequence is 12 residues long. Trimming left V 3 bases short and J 9 bases short, with 10 bases between. The CDR3, as DNA: TGCGCCAGCAGCTGGTATAGCGGTGAGCAGTTCTTC. The encoded protein is CASSWYSGEQFF.

The chain couples TRBV5-1 to TRBJ1-4; D uncertain. The ends were cut back, 0 bases at V and 0 bases at J, with 6 bases in the middle. The CDR3 runs 15 residues. Germline loops: CDR1 SGHRS, CDR2 YFSETQ. Here the CDR3 reads CASSLAGATNEKLFF. For the CDR3, the DNA is TGCGCCAGCAGCTTGGCGGGCGCAACTAATGAAAAACTGTTTTTT.

The V gene is TRBV5-1, the J gene TRBJ2-5, with TRBD1 matching over 9 bases. The germline V gene encodes CDR1 SGHRS and CDR2 YFSETQ. The J segment lost 9 bases and the V segment lost 4 bases, leaving 16 bases of the junction unmatched. The CDR3 is made up of 16 amino acids. The CDR3 loop reads CASSVPGQGFENAQYF. The CDR3 nucleotides read TGCGCCAGCAGCGTGCCGGGACAGGGCTTTGAGAACGCCCAGTACTTC.

The chain has TRBV19 and TRBJ2-2, with D perhaps matching TRBD2 (6 bases). CDR1 and CDR2 from the germline V gene are LNHDA and SQIVND (reference sequence). This CDR3 is 16 amino acids long. The V end was cut by 4 bases, the J end by 5 bases, with 17 bases between. CDR3: CASSRQAPRGTGELFF. The CDR3 DNA reads TGTGCCAGTAGTAGGCAGGCCCCCCGGGGGACCGGGGAGCTGTTTTTT.

V usage is TRBV5-5 and J usage is TRBJ2-7, with 10 bases that match TRBD1. Germline V gene sequence: CDR1 SGHKS, CDR2 YYEKEE (reference sequence). This CDR3 comprises 14 residues. V trimming: 3 bases; J trimming: 2 bases; junction bases outside the gene matches: 2. In DNA form, the CDR3 reads TGTGCCAGCAGCTGGGACAGGGGACCCTACGAGCAGTACTTC. The encoded protein is CASSWDRGPYEQYF.

This sequence joins TRBV6-6 and TRBJ2-4, with D maybe TRBD1 (5 bases). The CDR3 loop spans 12 amino acids. The germline V gene encodes CDR1 MNHNY and CDR2 SVGAGI (reference sequence). Trimming shortened V by 6 bases and J by 2 bases, and 5 bases separated the two germline ends. The CDR3 loop is CASRDTKNIQYF. The CDR3 bases are TGTGCCAGCAGGGACACCAAAAACATTCAGTACTTC.